This T cell receptor beta chain was found in a study of cytomegalovirus exposure and HLA in healthy donors. The CDR3 length is 15 residues. Trimming left V 1 base short and J 2 bases short, with 8 bases between. Germline values: CDR1 SGHTA, CDR2 FQGTGA. Both 60 Vbeta primers and 13 Jbeta primers went into the PCR. Study processing details: About 11 million of 70 million to 80 million unique TCR beta chains were shared, per a later count. Generated by immunoSEQ multiplex PCR, the TCRdb table keeps only in-frame clones and is missing some. V, J and clone size derive from that table, while D and trimming were established from the DNA sequence. Among under 200,000 clones, 60% to 80% were seen once, and the ten largest hold 3% to 4.5%. As regards this clone: The antigen is unknown.

Study results and caveats: Immune exposure information comprised only CMV serostatus. Reportedly, HLA-A and HLA-B alleles of most subjects were accurately predicted from TCR beta. Cytomegalovirus status, reportedly, was diagnosed with high specificity and sensitivity by the classifier.

Sequenced material: PBMCs. The chain carries TRBV7-3 and TRBJ2-2; tentatively, D is TRBD2 (6 bases). This receptor was taken from a man aged 25-45 years in good health and CMV-seropositive. CDR3 sequence: CASSLSGVNTGELFF. For the CDR3, the DNA is TGTGCCAGCAGCTTAAGCGGGGTTAACACCGGGGAGCTGTTTTTT.